This T cell receptor (beta chain) was identified in a study of cytomegalovirus exposure and HLA in healthy donors. Whole-study context: Of about 400 genotyped donors, about 80% clustered with self-reported Caucasian donors.

This CDR3 comprises 13 residues. With 4 bases removed from V and 2 bases from J, the gap between germline ends came to 9 bases. Germline V gene sequence: CDR1 SGHNT, CDR2 YYREEE (reference sequence). Whole-study findings and limits: Follow-up analysis found HLA locus-dependent TCR association rates, highest for DRB1 and lowest for HLA-C. Reports indicated that the classifier achieved high specificity and sensitivity in diagnosing cytomegalovirus status.

The PCR made use of 60 Vbeta and 13 Jbeta primers. Generated by immunoSEQ multiplex PCR, the TCRdb table keeps only in-frame clones and is missing some. The data hold roughly 220,000 clones, with around 83% observed a single time. Comments on this clone: What it binds is unknown.

The chain employs TRBV5-4 and TRBJ1-1; unclear D gene. What was sequenced was PBMCs. The sequence came from a woman aged 40 to 50 in good health and CMV-seronegative. The CDR3 sequence is CASSPKSNTEAFF. For the CDR3, the DNA is TGTGCCAGCAGCCCGAAGAGTAACACTGAAGCTTTCTTT.